What follows are 13 T cell receptor beta chains derived from one specimen sequenced in a study of CD8 T cells in ankylosing spondylitis. Overall study results and limits: What appeared characteristic of ankylosing spondylitis blood was a TCR beta motif of eight highly homologous variants.

These TCRs' antigens remain unknown. TCRdb passed the 5' RACE reads through MiXCR, listing each CDR3 protein once. The data contain roughly 450,000 distinct CDR3 sequences, roughly 27% of them seen just once; the ten biggest clones take up 0.85% to 1%. The sequencing input was blood, either unsorted or a sorted T cell fraction (not recorded which). These receptors were taken from a male donor with ankylosing spondylitis.

The gene calls are TRBV5-5 and TRBJ1-2; D remains unclear. This CDR3 has 14 amino acids. Deletions cut 4 bases from V and 2 bases from J, with 12 bases between. Germline CDR1 is SGHKS and CDR2 is YYEKEE (reference sequence). CDR3 residues: CASSPRAANYGYTF. The CDR3 DNA sequence: TGTGCCAGCAGCCCTCGGGCGGCGAACTATGGCTACACCTTC.

This clonotype has a handful of counts. This sequence joins TRBV18 and TRBJ2-1; D possibly uses TRBD1 or TRBD2 (5 bases each). Trimming removed 6 bases at V and 6 bases at J, with 18 bases between. Germline V gene lookup returns CDR1 KGHSH and CDR2 LQKENI. The CDR3 covers 15 residues. CDR3 nucleotide sequence: TGTGCCAGCTCCTCCGTCCTAGCAACAGGCAATGAGCAGTTCTTC. Amino acid sequence: CASSSVLATGNEQFF. Supplemented by reference TRBV18 and TRBJ2-1, the full variable domain reads NAGVMQNPRHLVRRRGQEARLRCSPMKGHSHVYWYRQLPEEGLKFMVYLQKENIIDESGMPKERFSAEFPKEGPSILRIQQVVRGDSAAYFCASSSVLATGNEQFFGPGTRLTVL.

J is TRBJ1-5 and V is TRBV7-9, with D possibly being TRBD1 (5 bases). Germline-derived CDR1 and CDR2 are SEHNR and FQNEAQ (reference sequence). V shed 3 bases and J shed 0 bases, with 12 bases lying between them. The CDR3 has 16 amino acids. The CDR3 loop is CASSFDETASNQPQHF. CDR3 nucleotides: TGTGCCAGCAGCTTCGACGAGACAGCTAGCAATCAGCCCCAGCATTTT.

The chain links TRBV20-1 to TRBJ2-5; 13 bases line up with TRBD2. The J segment lost 1 base and the V segment lost 6 bases, leaving 14 bases of the junction unmatched. Germline V CDR1 and CDR2: DFQATT, SNEGSKA (reference sequence). CDR3 length equals 18 residues. The CDR3 is CSASPGLAGWRGQETQYF. CDR3 DNA: TGCAGTGCAAGTCCGGGACTAGCGGGATGGAGGGGCCAAGAGACCCAGTACTTC.

This clonotype was counted between two and nine times. The V gene is TRBV4-1, the J gene TRBJ2-7; 10 bases are a match to TRBD2. CDR1 is MGHRA and CDR2 is YSYEKL in the germline V gene. With 3 bases clipped from V and 3 bases from J, the junction kept 5 bases outside the gene matches. The CDR3 length is 15 residues. The CDR3 DNA reads as TGCGCCAGCAGCCAGACCCTAGCGGGAGTCTACGAGCAGTACGTC. Residues: CASSQTLAGVYEQYV.

The table lists this clonotype with a few counts. CDR3 bases: TGCAGTGCTAGACTAGCGGGAGGACCCCAAGAGACCCAGTACTTC. Its translation: CSARLAGGPQETQYF. The chain employs TRBV20-1 and TRBJ2-5; 11 nucleotides line up with TRBD2. Germline V gene sequence: CDR1 DFQATT, CDR2 SNEGSKA (reference sequence). CDR3 length: 15 amino acids. Germline trimming cut 2 bases from V and 1 base from J; bases unmatched to any gene: 3.

The rearrangement links TRBV27 to TRBJ1-1; possibly TRBD1 for D (5 bases). Trimming pared 10 bases from V and 0 bases from J, leaving 9 bases between. The CDR3 length is 12 residues. In germline, CDR1 is MNHEY, CDR2 SMNVEV (reference sequence). CDR3 DNA: TGTGCCACCGGACACTTGAACACTGAAGCTTTCTTT. It is translated as CATGHLNTEAFF.

In this sample, this clonotype turned up a few times. For the CDR3, the DNA is TGTGCCACCTCCGGGACAGGGGACTATGGCTACACCTTC. As protein: CATSGTGDYGYTF. V and J are TRBV24-1 and TRBJ1-2, with 10 positions matching TRBD1. This CDR3 comprises 13 residues. V was pared by 9 bases and J by 3 bases, with 3 bases of the junction left unmatched. CDR1 and CDR2 (germline): KGHDR, SFDVKD.

This sequence joins TRBV4-1 and TRBJ2-5; D might be TRBD2 (6 bases). The CDR3 loop spans 14 amino acids. With 4 bases removed from V and 4 bases from J, the gap between germline ends came to 13 bases. Germline CDR1 MGHRA, CDR2 YSYEKL. CDR3 in amino acids: CASSPGTSPETQYF. The CDR3 coding sequence is TGCGCCAGCAGCCCCGGGACTTCTCCAGAGACCCAGTACTTC.

This clonotype occurred a few times. The chain links TRBV29-1 to TRBJ1-2; D is perhaps TRBD1 (6 bases). V lost 6 bases and J 2 bases, leaving 13 bases between the germline ends. The germline V gene encodes CDR1 SQVTM and CDR2 ANQGSEA. This CDR3 has 13 residues. This CDR3 is CSVDGTRNYGYTF. Here the CDR3 DNA reads TGCAGCGTAGACGGGACAAGGAACTATGGCTACACCTTC.

The V gene is TRBV6-5, the J gene TRBJ2-1; D is perhaps TRBD2 (5 bases). This CDR3 contains 15 residues. CDR1 and CDR2 (germline): MNHEY, SVGAGI. The germline V and J ends were trimmed by 2 bases and 10 bases, with 18 bases remaining between them. The CDR3 protein is CASSYAGGLEVEQFF. CDR3 DNA sequence: TGTGCCAGCAGTTACGCAGGAGGTTTAGAAGTGGAGCAGTTCTTC.

This clonotype was seen a handful of times. The chain joins TRBV5-1 to TRBJ2-2; D unclear. V was cut by 1 base and J by 5 bases, with 9 bases left in between. The CDR3 extends over 14 amino acids. Looked up from germline, CDR1 is SGHRS and CDR2 is YFSETQ. CDR3 protein: CASSLRDLTGELFF. Written as DNA, the CDR3 is TGCGCCAGCAGCTTGAGGGATCTGACCGGGGAGCTGTTTTTT.

This clonotype has just one count. V is TRBV29-1 and J is TRBJ1-1; TRBD1 aligns across 12 bases. The CDR3 is 12 amino acids. In germline, CDR1 is SQVTM, CDR2 ANQGSEA. V lost 7 bases to trimming and J lost 7 bases; unmatched junction nucleotides: 4. The CDR3 reads CSAGTGGLEAFF. As DNA, the CDR3 is TGCAGCGCCGGGACAGGGGGCCTTGAAGCTTTCTTT.